The entry below gives a single T cell receptor beta chain sequence along with its context. Source study methods: Cell counts per sample came from amplifying reference gene primers. Profiling relied on immunoSEQ multiplex PCR, and the TCRdb table lists in-frame clones only, not all of them. The V and J calls and the clone size are those of that table, but D and trimming were determined from the DNA. The sample lists approximately 230,000 clones, roughly 88% occurring once. This entry belongs to a study of blood T cell repertoires in COVID-19. Study in general: Samples came from the United States, Italy and Spain, spanning acute and convalescent COVID-19. From T cells, B-cell-depleted T cells, or PBMCs came the material, which was cDNA or gDNA.

This CDR3 spans 15 amino acids. CDR1 and CDR2 (germline): SGHDT, YYEEEE. V was pared by 1 base and J by 3 bases, with 0 bases of the junction left unmatched. Material: peripheral blood. The chain recombines TRBV5-6 with TRBJ1-6; TRBD1 matches 8 bases. The TCR comes from a man in his thirties or forties who had recovered from COVID-19. The CDR3 coding sequence is TGTGCCAGCAGCTTGACAGGGGGCTATAATTCACCCCTCCACTTT. It codes for CASSLTGGYNSPLHF.